Listed below are T cell receptor beta chains from one sample, sequenced in a study of blood T cells in healthy people across ages. TCRdb re-derived calls from the 5' RACE reads in MiXCR, one entry per CDR3 protein. Altogether 750,000 or so distinct CDR3 sequences are present, 25% being singletons, with the ten largest covering 9.4%. The sample was also linked to a second study, of T cells of mothers and their children.

Material for sequencing was blood. The receptors were gathered from a boy between 10 and 17 years old in good health. The CDR3 runs from the conserved cysteine through the conserved F or W. D genes are given only for firm matches. Clone sizes are given selectively: once, few, many, or a class where the clone is expanded.

TRBV5-1	-	TRBJ2-7	-	TGCGCCAGCAGCGTGACGGGGGAGCAGTACTTC	CASSVTGEQYF
TRBV15	few	TRBJ1-1	-	TGTGCCACCAGCAGGGATTACCCGACGGAAGCTTTCTTT	CATSRDYPTEAFF
TRBV12-3/TRBV12-4	few	TRBJ2-7	TRBD1	TGTGCCAGCAGTGGGGAGGACAGGGGTGTCCACGAGCAGTACTTC	CASSGEDRGVHEQYF
TRBV9	few	TRBJ2-1	TRBD2	TGTGCCAGCAGCGGATATAGCGGGGCTAGCTCCTACAATGAGCAGTTCTTC	CASSGYSGASSYNEQFF
TRBV12-3/TRBV12-4	few	TRBJ2-5	-	TGTGCCAGCAGCTGGGAGTGGGGCGGACGAGAGACCCAGTACTTC	CASSWEWGGRETQYF
TRBV11-3	-	TRBJ2-1	-	TGTGCCAGCTCCCCTAGCAGCTACTACAATGAGCAGTTCTTC	CASSPSSYYNEQFF
TRBV28	few	TRBJ1-3	-	TGTGCCAGCACCCCCGGGACCTTAGGAAACACCATATATTTT	CASTPGTLGNTIYF
TRBV7-6	-	TRBJ1-4	TRBD1	TGTGCCAGCAGCTTATACCCTGGGGGACAGAATGAAAAACTGTTTTTT	CASSLYPGGQNEKLFF
TRBV7-2	-	TRBJ1-3	TRBD1	TGTGCCAGCAGCTCCCAGGGGGGCTCTGGAAACACCATATATTTT	CASSSQGGSGNTIYF
TRBV20-1	-	TRBJ2-3	-	TGCAGTGCTAGAGATCTAGGGGGAAGCACAGATACGCAGTATTTT	CSARDLGGSTDTQYF
TRBV3-1	few	TRBJ2-1	-	TGTGCCAGCAGCCAAGATCCCCAAGGTTCCTACAATGAGCAGTTCTTC	CASSQDPQGSYNEQFF
TRBV2	few	TRBJ1-5	TRBD1	TGTGCCAGCAAGGTGGACAGGGACCAGCCCCAGCATTTT	CASKVDRDQPQHF
TRBV28	few	TRBJ2-3	-	TGTGCCAGCAGTGGGGGATTCAACACAGATACGCAGTATTTT	CASSGGFNTDTQYF
TRBV7-2	few	TRBJ2-3	TRBD1	TGTGCCAGCAGCTTACAACGGGACAGGTCCATAAATACGCAGTATTTT	CASSLQRDRSINTQYF
TRBV6-6	-	TRBJ1-2	-	TGTGCCAGCAAGATACCCGAAGCCTATGGCTACACCTTC	CASKIPEAYGYTF
TRBV20-1	-	TRBJ2-1	TRBD2	TGCAGTGCTCCCCATGGCGGGAGCTACAATGAGCAGTTCTTC	CSAPHGGSYNEQFF
TRBV5-6	-	TRBJ2-7	-	TGTGCCAGCAGCCCAGGGGAGGGGATTGCCTACGAGCAGTACTTC	CASSPGEGIAYEQYF
TRBV6-5	-	TRBJ2-4	TRBD1	TGTGCCAGCAGTCAAACAGGGGAAGTTGACATTCAGTACTTC	CASSQTGEVDIQYF
TRBV12-3/TRBV12-4	-	TRBJ1-4	-	TGTGCCAGCAGTTTAGCAATGGGCGCTGAAAAACTGTTTTTT	CASSLAMGAEKLFF
TRBV10-3	-	TRBJ2-1	TRBD2	TGTGCCATCAGTGAGCCTTATCCCAGCGGGAGGTATGAGCAGTTCTTC	CAISEPYPSGRYEQFF
TRBV6-5	-	TRBJ2-1	-	TGTGCCAGCAGTTACTCGGAGGGGCGCGGTGTGCAGTTCTTC	CASSYSEGRGVQFF
TRBV18	few	TRBJ1-4	-	TGTGCCAGCTCAGTACAGGGCGCAACTAATGAAAAGCTGTTTTTT	CASSVQGATNEKLFF
TRBV3-1	few	TRBJ2-5	-	TGTGCCAGCAGCCTAAATGTGGCAGGGGAAGAGACCCAGTACTTC	CASSLNVAGEETQYF
TRBV29-1	-	TRBJ1-3	-	TGCAGCGTTGACGAACAGGGCACTGGAAACACCATATATTTT	CSVDEQGTGNTIYF
TRBV28	-	TRBJ1-1	TRBD1	TGTGCCAGCAGTCGGACAGGGAAGGGAACTGAAGCTTTCTTT	CASSRTGKGTEAFF
TRBV6-2/TRBV6-3	-	TRBJ2-2	TRBD2	TGTGCCAGCAGTTACTCCGTTTTCCGTCTAGCGGGGAACGGGGAGCTGTTTTTT	CASSYSVFRLAGNGELFF
TRBV7-7	few	TRBJ2-2	-	TGTGCTAGCAGCACAGGAATCACCGGGGAGCTGTTTTTT	CASSTGITGELFF
TRBV7-2	-	TRBJ2-3	-	TGTGCCTGCAGCCCTCACCGGAGGGACACAGATACGCAGTATTTT	CACSPHRRDTDTQYF
TRBV6-5	few	TRBJ2-7	TRBD2	TGTGCCAGCAGGGCACTCACTAGCGGGAACCACGAGCAGTACTTC	CASRALTSGNHEQYF